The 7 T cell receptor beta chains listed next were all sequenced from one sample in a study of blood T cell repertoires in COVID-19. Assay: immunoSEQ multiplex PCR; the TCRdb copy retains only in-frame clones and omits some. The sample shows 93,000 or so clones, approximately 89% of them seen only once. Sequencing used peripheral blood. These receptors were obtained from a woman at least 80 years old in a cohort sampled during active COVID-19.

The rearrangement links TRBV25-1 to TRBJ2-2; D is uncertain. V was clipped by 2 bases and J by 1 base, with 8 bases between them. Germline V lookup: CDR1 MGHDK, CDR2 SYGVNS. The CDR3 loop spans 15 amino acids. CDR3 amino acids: CASSEMVGNTGELFF. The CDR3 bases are TGTGCCAGCAGTGAAATGGTCGGGAACACCGGGGAGCTGTTTTTT.

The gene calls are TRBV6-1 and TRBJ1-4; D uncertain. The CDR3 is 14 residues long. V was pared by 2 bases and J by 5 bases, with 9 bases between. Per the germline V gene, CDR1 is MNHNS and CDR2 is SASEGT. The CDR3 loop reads CASSESPLNEKLFF. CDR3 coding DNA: TGTGCCAGCAGTGAATCTCCCCTAAATGAAAAACTGTTTTTT.

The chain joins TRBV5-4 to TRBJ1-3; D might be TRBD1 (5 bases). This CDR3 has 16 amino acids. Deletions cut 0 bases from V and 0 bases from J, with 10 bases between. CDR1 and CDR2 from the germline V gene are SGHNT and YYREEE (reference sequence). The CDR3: CASSLGSGISGNTIYF. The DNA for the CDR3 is TGTGCCAGCAGCTTGGGTTCAGGGATCTCTGGAAACACCATATATTTT.

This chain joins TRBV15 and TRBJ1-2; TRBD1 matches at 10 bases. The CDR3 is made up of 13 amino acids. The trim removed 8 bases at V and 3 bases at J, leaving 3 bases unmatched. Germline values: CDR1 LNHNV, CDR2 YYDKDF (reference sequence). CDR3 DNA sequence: TGTGCCACCTCCGGGACAGGGGACTATGGCTACACCTTC. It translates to CATSGTGDYGYTF.

The CDR3, as DNA: TGTGCCAGCAGCCTCGGGACAGATAATTCACCCCTCCACTTT. This sequence encodes CASSLGTDNSPLHF. V gene TRBV7-9 combines with J gene TRBJ1-6; 7 nucleotides align to TRBD1. V lost 5 bases and J lost 5; bases outside the gene matches: 3. The CDR3 spans 14 residues. Germline CDR1 reads SEHNR; CDR2 reads FQNEAQ (reference sequence).

The CDR3 protein is CASSPGTGSYGYTF. CDR3 DNA: TGTGCCAGCAGTCCCGGGACAGGGTCCTATGGCTACACCTTC. V usage is TRBV6-5 and J usage is TRBJ1-2, with TRBD1 matching over 9 bases. There are 14 residues in the CDR3. Germline values: CDR1 MNHEY, CDR2 SVGAGI. J gave up 4 bases and V 5 bases, and 5 bases lay outside the gene matches.

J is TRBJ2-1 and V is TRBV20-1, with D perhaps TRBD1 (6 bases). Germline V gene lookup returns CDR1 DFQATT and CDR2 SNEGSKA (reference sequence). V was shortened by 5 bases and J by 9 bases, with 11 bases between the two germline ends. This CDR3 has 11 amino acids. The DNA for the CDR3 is TGCAGTGCTTACAGGGCAGCTGAGCAGTTCTTC. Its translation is CSAYRAAEQFF.